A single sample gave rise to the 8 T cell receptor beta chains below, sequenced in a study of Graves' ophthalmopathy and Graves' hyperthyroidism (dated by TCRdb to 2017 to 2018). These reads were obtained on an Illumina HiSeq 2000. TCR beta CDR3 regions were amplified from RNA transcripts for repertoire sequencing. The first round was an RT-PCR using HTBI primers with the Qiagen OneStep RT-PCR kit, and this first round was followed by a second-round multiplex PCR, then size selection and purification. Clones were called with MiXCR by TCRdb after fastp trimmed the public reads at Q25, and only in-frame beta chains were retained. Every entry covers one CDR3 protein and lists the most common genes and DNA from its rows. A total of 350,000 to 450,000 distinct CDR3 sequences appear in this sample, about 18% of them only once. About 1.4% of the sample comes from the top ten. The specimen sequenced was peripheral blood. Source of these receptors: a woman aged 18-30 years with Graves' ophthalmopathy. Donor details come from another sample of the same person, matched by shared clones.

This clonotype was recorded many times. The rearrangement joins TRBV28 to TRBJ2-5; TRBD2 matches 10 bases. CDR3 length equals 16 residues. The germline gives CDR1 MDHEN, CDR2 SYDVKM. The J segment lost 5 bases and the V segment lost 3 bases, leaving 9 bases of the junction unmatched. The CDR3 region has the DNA TGTGCCAGCAGTTTTGAAGCGGGAGGGGAAAGGGAGACCCAGTACTTC. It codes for CASSFEAGGERETQYF.

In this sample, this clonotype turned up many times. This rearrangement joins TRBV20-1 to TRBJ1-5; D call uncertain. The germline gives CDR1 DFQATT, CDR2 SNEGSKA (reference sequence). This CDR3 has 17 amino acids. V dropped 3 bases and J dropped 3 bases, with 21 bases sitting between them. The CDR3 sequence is CSASYRVRTVLNQPQHF. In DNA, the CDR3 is TGCAGTGCTAGTTATCGTGTCAGGACCGTCCTCAATCAGCCCCAGCATTTT.

CDR3 DNA sequence: TGTGCCAGCAACCAAAAGGGGGCTGACTATGGCTACACCTTC. It codes for CASNQKGADYGYTF. The V call is TRBV6-1, the J call TRBJ1-2; TRBD1 matches 7 bases. J gave up 3 bases and V 7 bases, and 8 bases lay outside the gene matches. This CDR3 comprises 14 residues. The germline CDR1 and CDR2 sequences are MNHNS and SASEGT.

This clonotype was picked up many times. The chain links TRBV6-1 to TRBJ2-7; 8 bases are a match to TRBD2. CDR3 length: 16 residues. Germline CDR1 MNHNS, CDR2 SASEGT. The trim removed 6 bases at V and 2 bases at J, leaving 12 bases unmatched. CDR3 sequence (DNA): TGTGCCAGCAGACCCTCCAGCGGGAGTAGGGCCTACGAGCAGTACTTC. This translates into CASRPSSGSRAYEQYF.

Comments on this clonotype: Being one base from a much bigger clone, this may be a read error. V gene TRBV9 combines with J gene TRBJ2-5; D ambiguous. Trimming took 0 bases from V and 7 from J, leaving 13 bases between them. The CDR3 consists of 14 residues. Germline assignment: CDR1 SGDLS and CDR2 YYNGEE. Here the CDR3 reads CASSVELTGGTQYF. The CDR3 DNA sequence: TGTGCCAGCAGCGTAGAACTAACTGGTGGGACCCAGTACTTC.

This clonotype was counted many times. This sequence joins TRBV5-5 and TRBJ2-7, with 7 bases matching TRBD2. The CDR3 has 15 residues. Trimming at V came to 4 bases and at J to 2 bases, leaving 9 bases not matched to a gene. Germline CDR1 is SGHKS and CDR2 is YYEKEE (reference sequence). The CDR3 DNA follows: TGTGCCAGCAGCGCCCGGGACTACCCAACCTACGAGCAGTACTTC. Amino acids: CASSARDYPTYEQYF.

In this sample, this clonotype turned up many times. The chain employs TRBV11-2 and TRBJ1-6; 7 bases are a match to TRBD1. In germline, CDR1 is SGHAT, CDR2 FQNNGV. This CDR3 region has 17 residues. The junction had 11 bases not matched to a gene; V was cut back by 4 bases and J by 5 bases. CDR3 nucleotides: TGTGCCAGCAGCTCTAGACAGCCCAGGGGGGATAATTCACCCCTCCACTTT. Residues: CASSSRQPRGDNSPLHF.

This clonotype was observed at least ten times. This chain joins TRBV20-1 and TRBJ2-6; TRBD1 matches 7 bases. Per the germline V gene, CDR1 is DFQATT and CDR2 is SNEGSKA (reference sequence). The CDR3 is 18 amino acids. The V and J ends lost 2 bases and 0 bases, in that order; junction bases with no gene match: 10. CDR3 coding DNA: TGCAGTGCTAGACCTTACAGGGGACCGGTCTCTGGGGCCAACGTCCTGACTTTC. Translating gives CSARPYRGPVSGANVLTF.